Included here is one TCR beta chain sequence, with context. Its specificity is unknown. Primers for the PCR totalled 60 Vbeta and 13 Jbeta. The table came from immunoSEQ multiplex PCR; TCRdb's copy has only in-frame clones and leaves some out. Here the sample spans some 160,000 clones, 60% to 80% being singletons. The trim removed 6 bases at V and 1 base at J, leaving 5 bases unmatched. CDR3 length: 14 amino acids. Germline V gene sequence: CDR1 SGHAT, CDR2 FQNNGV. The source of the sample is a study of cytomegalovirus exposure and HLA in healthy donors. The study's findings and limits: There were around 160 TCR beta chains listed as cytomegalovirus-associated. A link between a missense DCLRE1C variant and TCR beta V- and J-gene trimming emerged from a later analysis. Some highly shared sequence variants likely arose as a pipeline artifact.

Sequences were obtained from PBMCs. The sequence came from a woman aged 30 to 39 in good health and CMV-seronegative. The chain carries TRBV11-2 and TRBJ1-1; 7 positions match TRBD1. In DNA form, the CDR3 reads TGTGCCAGCAGTCGACAGGGATGGAACACTGAAGCTTTCTTT. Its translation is CASSRQGWNTEAFF.